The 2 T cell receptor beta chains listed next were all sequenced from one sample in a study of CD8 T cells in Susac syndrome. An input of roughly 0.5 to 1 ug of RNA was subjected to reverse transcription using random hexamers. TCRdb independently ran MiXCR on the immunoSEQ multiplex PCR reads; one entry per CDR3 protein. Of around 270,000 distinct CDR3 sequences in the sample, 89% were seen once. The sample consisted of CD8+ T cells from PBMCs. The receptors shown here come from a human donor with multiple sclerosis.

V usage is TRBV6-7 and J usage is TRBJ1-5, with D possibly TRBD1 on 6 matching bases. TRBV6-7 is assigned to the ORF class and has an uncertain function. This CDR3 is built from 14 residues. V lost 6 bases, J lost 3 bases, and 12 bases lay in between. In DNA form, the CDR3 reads TGTGCCAGCAGGGAGGACAGTCCCAATCAGCCCCAGCATTTT. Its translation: CASREDSPNQPQHF.

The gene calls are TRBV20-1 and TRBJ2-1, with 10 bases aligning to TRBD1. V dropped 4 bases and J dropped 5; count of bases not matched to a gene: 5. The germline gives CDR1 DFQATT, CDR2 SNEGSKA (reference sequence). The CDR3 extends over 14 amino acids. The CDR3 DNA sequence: TGCAGTGCTATGACAGGGGGCGCCCACAATGAGCAGTTCTTC. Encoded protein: CSAMTGGAHNEQFF.